The text below deals with one T cell receptor (beta chain). Constant-region reverse primers amplified full-length variable regions, followed by semi-nested Nested Universal Primer A PCR. Each CDR3 protein gets one entry after TCRdb re-called the 5' RACE reads with MiXCR. This sample has approximately 42,000 distinct CDR3 sequences, with less than 35% found just once. The germline gives CDR1 SEHNR, CDR2 FQNEAQ (reference sequence). The CDR3 spans 13 residues. Trimming pared 5 bases from V and 1 base from J, leaving 6 bases between. Memory CD4+ cells were defined as CD4+CD45RO+CD25-. V is TRBV7-9 and J is TRBJ1-5; no reliable D call. The TCR comes from a female donor with breast cancer. Sequenced material: memory CD4+ T cells sorted from a lymph node. Subset in this sample: memory CD4+ T cells, CD4+CD45RO+CD25-. DNA of the CDR3: TGTGCCAGCAGCCCTAGCAGCAATCAGCCCCAGCATTTT. Residues: CASSPSSNQPQHF.